The T cell receptor (beta chain) described here comes from a study of CD8+CD57+ T cells in acquired aplastic anemia. Study as a whole: The DNA of sorted CD4+ and CD8+ cells averaged 3.2 ug. Researchers reported that healthy donors averaged around 10 million reads for CD4+ cells. Study-level points and caveats: Patients shared under 30 CD8+ CDR3 sequences with controls. Controls and patients did not differ significantly in CD8+ Simpson's diversity.

The CDR3 is 15 amino acids. The V and J ends lost 4 bases and 4 bases, in that order; junction bases with no gene match: 8. Profiling that covered TCR beta VDJ and CDR3 relied on genomic DNA as its template. TCRdb itself ran the reads through MiXCR, one entry per CDR3 protein. The sample has some 200,000 distinct CDR3 sequences, approximately 60% seen once. As regards this clonotype: Its antigen is still unknown.

The sequenced sample consisted of sorted CD4+, CD8+, or CD8+CD57+ T cells (not recorded which) from PBMCs. The chain joins TRBV12-3 or TRBV12-4 to TRBJ1-1, with 8 bases identical to TRBD1. The receptor was derived from a human donor in good health. The CDR3 nucleotides read TGTGCCAGCAGTTCCACAGGGGGTTGGAGCACTGAAGCTTTCTTT. Amino acid sequence: CASSSTGGWSTEAFF.